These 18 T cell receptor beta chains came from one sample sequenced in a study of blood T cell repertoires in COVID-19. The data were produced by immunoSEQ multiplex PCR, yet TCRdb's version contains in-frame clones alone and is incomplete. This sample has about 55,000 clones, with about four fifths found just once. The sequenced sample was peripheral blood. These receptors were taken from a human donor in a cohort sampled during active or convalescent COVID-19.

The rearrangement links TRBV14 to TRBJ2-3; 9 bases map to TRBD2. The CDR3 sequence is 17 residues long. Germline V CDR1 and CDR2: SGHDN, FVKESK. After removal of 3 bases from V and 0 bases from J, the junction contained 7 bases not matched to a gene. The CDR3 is CASSHISGGASTDTQYF. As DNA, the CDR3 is TGTGCCAGCAGCCACATTAGCGGGGGAGCTAGCACAGATACGCAGTATTTT.

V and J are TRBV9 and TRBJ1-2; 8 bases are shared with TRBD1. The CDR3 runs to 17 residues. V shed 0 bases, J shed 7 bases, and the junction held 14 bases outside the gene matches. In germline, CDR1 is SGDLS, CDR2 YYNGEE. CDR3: CASSVGTGYGTTGGYTF. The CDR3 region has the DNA TGTGCCAGCAGCGTAGGGACAGGGTATGGTACGACAGGTGGCTACACCTTC.

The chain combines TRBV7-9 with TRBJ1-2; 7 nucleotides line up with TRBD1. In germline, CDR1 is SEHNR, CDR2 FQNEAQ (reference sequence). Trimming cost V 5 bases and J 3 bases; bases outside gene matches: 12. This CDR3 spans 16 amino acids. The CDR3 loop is CASSPTLAQGYYGYTF. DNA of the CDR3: TGTGCCAGCAGCCCCACCTTGGCACAGGGGTACTATGGCTACACCTTC.

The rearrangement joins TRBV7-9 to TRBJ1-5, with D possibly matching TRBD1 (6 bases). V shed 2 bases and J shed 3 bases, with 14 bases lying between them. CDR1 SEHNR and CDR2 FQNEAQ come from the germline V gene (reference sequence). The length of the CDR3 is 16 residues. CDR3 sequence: CASSLWKRGSNQPQHF. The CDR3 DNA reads TGTGCCAGCAGCTTATGGAAGAGGGGGTCCAATCAGCCCCAGCATTTT.

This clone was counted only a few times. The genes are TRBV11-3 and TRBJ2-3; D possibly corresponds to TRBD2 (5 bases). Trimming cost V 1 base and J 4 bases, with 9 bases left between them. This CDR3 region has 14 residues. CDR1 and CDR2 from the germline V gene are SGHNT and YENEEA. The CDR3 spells CASSLARVSDTQYF. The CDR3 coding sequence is TGTGCCAGCAGCTTAGCGAGGGTATCAGATACGCAGTATTTT.

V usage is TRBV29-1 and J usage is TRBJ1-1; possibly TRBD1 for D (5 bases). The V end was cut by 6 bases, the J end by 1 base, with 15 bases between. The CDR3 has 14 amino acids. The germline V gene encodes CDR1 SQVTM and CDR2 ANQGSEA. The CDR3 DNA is TGCAGCGTGGGATCAGGGTTAGAGAACACTGAAGCTTTCTTT. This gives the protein CSVGSGLENTEAFF.

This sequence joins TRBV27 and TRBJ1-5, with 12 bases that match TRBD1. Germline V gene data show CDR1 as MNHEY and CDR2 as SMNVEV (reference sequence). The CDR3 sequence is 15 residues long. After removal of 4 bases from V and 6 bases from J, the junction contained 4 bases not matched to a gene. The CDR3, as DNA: TGTGCCAGCAGTTCCGGGACAGGGGGCAGTCAGCCCCAGCATTTT. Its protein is CASSSGTGGSQPQHF.

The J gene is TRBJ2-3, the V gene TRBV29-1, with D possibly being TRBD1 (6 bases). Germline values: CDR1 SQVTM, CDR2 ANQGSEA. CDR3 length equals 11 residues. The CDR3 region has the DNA TGCATCAACAGGGATCCGGCGTCGCAGTATTTT. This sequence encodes CINRDPASQYF.

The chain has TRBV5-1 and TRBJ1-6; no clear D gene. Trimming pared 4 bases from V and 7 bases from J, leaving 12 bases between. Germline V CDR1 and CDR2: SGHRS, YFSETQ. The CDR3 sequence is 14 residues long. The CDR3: CASSHGRGNSPLHF. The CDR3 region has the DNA TGCGCCAGCAGCCACGGACGGGGAAATTCACCCCTCCACTTT.

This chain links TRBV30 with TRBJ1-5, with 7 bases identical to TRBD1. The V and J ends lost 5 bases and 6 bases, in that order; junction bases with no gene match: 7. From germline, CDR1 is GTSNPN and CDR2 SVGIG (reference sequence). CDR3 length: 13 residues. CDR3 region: CAWSTGPGQPQHF. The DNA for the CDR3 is TGTGCCTGGTCGACAGGGCCGGGTCAGCCCCAGCATTTT.

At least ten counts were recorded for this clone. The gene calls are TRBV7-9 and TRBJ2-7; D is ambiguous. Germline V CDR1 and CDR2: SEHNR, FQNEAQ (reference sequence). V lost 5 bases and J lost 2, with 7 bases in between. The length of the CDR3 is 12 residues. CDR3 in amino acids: CASSSDTYEQYF. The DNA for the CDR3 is TGTGCCAGCAGCAGTGACACCTACGAGCAGTACTTC.

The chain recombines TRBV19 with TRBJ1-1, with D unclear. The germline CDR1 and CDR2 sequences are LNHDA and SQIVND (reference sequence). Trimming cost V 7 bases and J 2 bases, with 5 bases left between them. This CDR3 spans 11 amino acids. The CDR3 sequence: CASKRNTEAFF. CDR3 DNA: TGTGCCAGTAAGCGAAACACTGAAGCTTTCTTT.

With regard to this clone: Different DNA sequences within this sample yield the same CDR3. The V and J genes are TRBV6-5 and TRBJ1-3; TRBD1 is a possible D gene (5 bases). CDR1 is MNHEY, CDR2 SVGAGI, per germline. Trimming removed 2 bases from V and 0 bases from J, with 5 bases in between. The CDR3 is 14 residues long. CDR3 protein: CASSYDSSGNTIYF. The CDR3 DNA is TGTGCCAGCAGTTACGACAGCTCTGGAAACACCATATATTTT.

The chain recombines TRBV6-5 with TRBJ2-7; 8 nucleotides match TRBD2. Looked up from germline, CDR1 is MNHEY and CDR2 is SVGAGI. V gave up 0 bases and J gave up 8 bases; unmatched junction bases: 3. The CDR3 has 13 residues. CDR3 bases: TGTGCCAGCAGTTACTCGACGGGAGGGAAGCAGTACTTC. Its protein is CASSYSTGGKQYF.

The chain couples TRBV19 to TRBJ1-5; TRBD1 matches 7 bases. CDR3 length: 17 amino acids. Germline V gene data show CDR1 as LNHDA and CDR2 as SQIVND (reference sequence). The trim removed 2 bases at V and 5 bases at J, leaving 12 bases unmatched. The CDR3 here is CASSIKGLGQGDQPQHF. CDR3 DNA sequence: TGTGCCAGTAGTATAAAAGGGTTAGGGCAGGGGGATCAGCCCCAGCATTTT.

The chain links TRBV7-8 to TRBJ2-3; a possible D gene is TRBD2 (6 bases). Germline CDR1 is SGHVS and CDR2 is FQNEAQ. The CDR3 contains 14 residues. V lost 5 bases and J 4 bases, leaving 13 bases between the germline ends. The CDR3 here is CASSPRLVPDTQYF. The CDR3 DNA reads TGTGCCAGCAGCCCACGACTAGTTCCAGATACGCAGTATTTT. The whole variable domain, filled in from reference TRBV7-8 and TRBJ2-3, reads GAGVSQSPRYKVAKRGQDVALRCDPISGHVSLFWYQQALGQGPEFLTYFQNEAQLDKSGLPSDRFFAERPEGSVSTLKIQRTQQEDSAVYLCASSPRLVPDTQYFGPGTRLTVL.

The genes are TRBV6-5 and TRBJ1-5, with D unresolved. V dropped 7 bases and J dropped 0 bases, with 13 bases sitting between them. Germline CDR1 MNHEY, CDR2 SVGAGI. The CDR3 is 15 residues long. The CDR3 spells CASMVSANSNQPQHF. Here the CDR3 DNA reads TGTGCCAGCATGGTCAGTGCCAATAGCAATCAGCCCCAGCATTTT.

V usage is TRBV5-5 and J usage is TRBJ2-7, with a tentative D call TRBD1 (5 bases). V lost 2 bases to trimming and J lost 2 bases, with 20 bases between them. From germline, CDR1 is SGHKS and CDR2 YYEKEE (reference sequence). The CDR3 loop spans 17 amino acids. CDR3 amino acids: CASSLGLTDLMTYEQYF. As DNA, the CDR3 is TGTGCCAGCAGCTTAGGGCTGACAGACCTTATGACCTACGAGCAGTACTTC.